This TCR beta chain originates from a study of T cell clones after liver transplantation. About the research overall: Post-transplant blood was tracked for graft-donor-reactive T cell clones identified in a pre-transplant mixed lymphocyte reaction. Three of the eight recipients were HCV-positive; the rest had non-autoimmune, non-viral transplant indications.

Some clones are missing from TCRdb's copy, which holds only in-frame ones; the method was immunoSEQ multiplex PCR. The repertoire has some 50,000 clones, around 70% of them found once; the top ten carry 8% to 10%. The CDR3 sequence is 14 residues long. V gave up 5 bases and J gave up 6 bases, with 17 bases separating them. The germline V gene has CDR1 MDHEN and CDR2 SYDVKM. The sample holds a few counts of this clone. The chain links TRBV28 to TRBJ2-7, with D possibly being TRBD2 (5 bases). The clonotype originates from a human patient who received a liver transplant. Some T cells here may be from the graft donor. The material sequenced was CD4+ T cells from blood, taken at the 22-month timepoint. The CDR3 DNA reads as TGTGCCAGCAGTAACTCCCCCTCGGGGAGCGAGCAGTACTTC. Protein product: CASSNSPSGSEQYF.